Reported below is one TCR beta chain. Its antigen is unknown. CDR3 length: 14 residues. With 2 bases clipped from V and 0 bases from J, the junction kept 2 bases outside the gene matches. Per the germline V gene, CDR1 is SQVTM and CDR2 is ANQGSEA. The sample is drawn from a study of Ad26.COV2.S vaccination and SARS-CoV-2 variants. Notes on the study in general: Participants given vaccine showed non-spike TCR breadth similar to that of placebo recipients.

As for treatment: roughly 19 received Ad26.COV2.S at low or high dose, single or two shots; 5 received placebo; per-sample allocation not given. Sampling happened 63 days after the first vaccine or placebo injection. Boston provided a donor who was an adult aged 18-55 years. The repertoire was sequenced with immunoSEQ multiplex PCR; TCRdb's copy has only in-frame clones and lacks some. This table holds about 390,000 clones, around 93% found once. The V gene is TRBV29-1, the J gene TRBJ1-2, with 8 bases aligning to TRBD1. The source of this sequence is a person aged 18-65 years who received the Ad26.COV2.S COVID-19 vaccine or a placebo. The starting material was peripheral blood, obtained in a trial of Ad26.COV2.S vaccine versus placebo. The CDR3 region has the DNA TGCAGCGTTGAAATGACAGGGGCTAACTATGGCTACACCTTC. Its protein product is CSVEMTGANYGYTF. Using reference TRBV29-1 and TRBJ1-2 for the parts outside the CDR3, the full variable domain is SAVISQKPSRDICQRGTSLTIQCQVDSQVTMMFWYRQQPGQSLTLIATANQGSEATYESGFVIDKFPISRPNLTFSTLTVSNMSPEDSSIYLCSVEMTGANYGYTFGSGTRLTVV.